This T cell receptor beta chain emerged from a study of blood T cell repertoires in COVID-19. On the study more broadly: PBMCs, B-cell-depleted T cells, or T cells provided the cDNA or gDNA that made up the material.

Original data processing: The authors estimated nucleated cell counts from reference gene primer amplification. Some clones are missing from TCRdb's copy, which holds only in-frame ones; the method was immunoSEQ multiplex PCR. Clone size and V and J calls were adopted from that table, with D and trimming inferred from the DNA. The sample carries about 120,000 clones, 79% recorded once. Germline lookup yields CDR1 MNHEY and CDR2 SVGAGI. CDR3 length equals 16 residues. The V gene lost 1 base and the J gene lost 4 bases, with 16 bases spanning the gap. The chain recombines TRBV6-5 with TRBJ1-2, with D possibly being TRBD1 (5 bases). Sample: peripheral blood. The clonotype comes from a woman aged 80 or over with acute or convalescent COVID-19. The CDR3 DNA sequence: TGTGCCAGCAGTTACTTGGGGGAGGGGCGTCTCTATGGCTACACCTTC. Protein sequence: CASSYLGEGRLYGYTF.